The source of this T cell receptor (beta chain) is a study of blood T cell repertoires in COVID-19. At the level of the study: Samples of COVID-19 (acute and convalescent) were obtained from the United States, Italy and Spain.

Germline V lookup: CDR1 SQVTM, CDR2 ANQGSEA. Between the trimmed V and J ends, which lost 4 bases and 6 bases, there was a span of 7 bases. The CDR3 runs 11 residues. Method: immunoSEQ multiplex PCR; TCRdb's copy keeps in-frame clones and lacks some. The sample consists of some 140,000 clones, more than 75% of them appearing once. This receptor was taken from a man at least 80 years old with acute or convalescent COVID-19. The sequencing sample was made of peripheral blood. This chain joins TRBV29-1 and TRBJ1-5; the D is unclear. The CDR3 sequence: CSVGEGQPQHF. CDR3 coding DNA: TGCAGCGTTGGTGAGGGTCAGCCCCAGCATTTT.